The 9 T cell receptor beta chains below all came from one sample that was sequenced in a study of T cell repertoires in cytomegalovirus infection. TCRdb reprocessed the reads via MiXCR and lists one record per CDR3 protein. The data hold about 140,000 distinct CDR3 sequences, with under 8% observed a single time. The sample was PBMCs. Every receptor here comes from a human donor in good health (CMV status not recorded). Some clones in this sample may be carry-over from other donors' samples.

This clonotype was counted many times. This chain joins TRBV11-3 and TRBJ1-1; D might be TRBD1 (5 bases). The V and J ends lost 0 bases and 1 base respectively, with 18 bases between them. Germline CDR1 SGHNT, CDR2 YENEEA. The CDR3 sequence is 18 residues long. Here the CDR3 DNA reads TGTGCCAGCAGCTTAGACAGAGAACACCAGGGTGCGAACACTGAAGCTTTCTTT. Translating it yields CASSLDREHQGANTEAFF.

DNA for the CDR3: TGTGCCAGCAGCCCCCCGGGACAGGATGAAAAACTGTTTTTT. It yields the protein CASSPPGQDEKLFF. V is TRBV4-2 and J is TRBJ1-4; TRBD1 matches 8 bases. There are 14 residues in the CDR3. CDR1 is LGHNA and CDR2 is YNFKEQ in the germline V gene. The trim removed 4 bases at V and 6 bases at J, leaving 4 bases unmatched.

This clonotype was found many times. The chain carries TRBV19 and TRBJ1-1; D is possibly TRBD1 (5 bases). V was clipped by 4 bases and J by 3 bases, with 9 bases between them. CDR1 is LNHDA, CDR2 SQIVND, per germline (reference sequence). The CDR3 contains 13 residues. DNA for the CDR3: TGTGCCAGTAGTAAGCAGGGAGACACTGAAGCTTTCTTT. Translated: CASSKQGDTEAFF.

This clonotype was found many times. The chain recombines TRBV6-5 with TRBJ1-1, with D unclear. Germline CDR1 is MNHEY and CDR2 is SVGAGI. V lost 0 bases to trimming and J lost 1 base, with 15 bases between them. The CDR3 loop spans 17 amino acids. This CDR3 reads CASSYSAHNLQNTEAFF. The DNA for the CDR3 is TGTGCCAGCAGTTACTCTGCCCACAACCTCCAGAACACTGAAGCTTTCTTT.

This clonotype was observed at least ten times. The chain carries TRBV19 and TRBJ2-2; 10 bases are shared with TRBD2. Looked up from germline, CDR1 is LNHDA and CDR2 is SQIVND (reference sequence). This CDR3 has 13 amino acids. V lost 10 bases to trimming and J lost 4 bases; unmatched junction nucleotides: 3. The CDR3 protein is CATSGGITGELFF. As DNA, the CDR3 is TGTGCCACTAGCGGGGGTATCACCGGGGAGCTGTTTTTT.

The sample holds a few counts of this clonotype. V and J are TRBV25-1 and TRBJ2-7; TRBD2 aligns across 7 bases. Germline CDR1 reads MGHDK; CDR2 reads SYGVNS. This CDR3 is 13 amino acids long. Unmatched junction bases numbered 6, after V lost 6 bases and J lost 4 bases. CDR3 in amino acids: CASRAGLVYEQYF. CDR3 DNA: TGTGCCAGCAGGGCAGGACTAGTTTACGAGCAGTACTTC.

This clonotype was found a few times. The J gene is TRBJ2-3, the V gene TRBV19, with D unresolved. V lost 0 bases to trimming and J lost 4 bases, with 5 bases between them. Germline V gene data show CDR1 as LNHDA and CDR2 as SQIVND (reference sequence). The CDR3 is 13 residues long. The CDR3 bases are TGTGCCAGTAGTATAGACGGGTCAGATACGCAGTATTTT. Residues: CASSIDGSDTQYF.

The chain couples TRBV30 to TRBJ2-3; D unresolved. The CDR3 extends over 13 amino acids. CDR1 and CDR2 (germline): GTSNPN, SVGIG (reference sequence). Trimming took 8 bases from V and 0 from J, leaving 12 bases between them. The CDR3 region is CAREAASTDTQYF. CDR3 coding DNA: TGTGCCCGCGAGGCGGCGAGCACAGATACGCAGTATTTT.

The chain links TRBV28 to TRBJ1-5; tentative D call: TRBD1 (5 bases). The CDR3 runs to 14 residues. Germline CDR1 and CDR2: MDHEN and SYDVKM. V lost 2 bases and J lost 6, with 11 bases in between. This CDR3 is CASSLRGLFQPQHF. CDR3 DNA: TGTGCCAGCAGTTTACGGGGACTTTTTCAGCCCCAGCATTTT.